This T cell receptor (beta chain) was sequenced during a study of CD8+CD57+ T cells in acquired aplastic anemia. Whole-study context: DNA from sorted CD4+ and CD8+ cells averaged around 3.5 ug. The study, taken as a whole, reports: Sharing between patients and controls was observed for twenty-nine CD8+ CDR3 sequences.

Before being chosen for sequencing, patients had shown CD8+CD57+ cell expansion by flow cytometry. The diagnosis in all patients was severe acquired aplastic anemia. The CDR3 spans 11 residues. The V and J ends lost 5 bases and 5 bases respectively, with 4 bases between them. Germline CDR1 reads LNHDA; CDR2 reads SQIVND (reference sequence). The use of genomic DNA as template underpinned the TCR beta VDJ and CDR3 profiling. TCRdb called the reads again in MiXCR, with one record for every CDR3 protein. In the table there are about half a million distinct CDR3 sequences, around 32% of which are singletons. This clonotype was counted at least ten times. What it recognizes is unknown.

This TCR was recovered from a human donor with aplastic anemia. V gene TRBV19 combines with J gene TRBJ1-3, with D unclear. The sample taken for sequencing was sorted CD4+, CD8+, or CD8+CD57+ T cells (not recorded which) from PBMCs. CDR3 amino acids: CASSGRNTIYF. CDR3 DNA: TGTGCCAGTAGTGGGCGAAACACCATATATTTT.